Here is one T cell receptor (beta chain) with its context. CD8+ and CD4+ T cells taken from blood had their TCR beta sequenced. TEMRA cells were FACS-enriched, unlike CD8+ and CD4+ T cells, which were negatively isolated. The length of the CDR3 is 13 residues. V shed 4 bases and J shed 7 bases, with 14 bases lying between them. CDR1 and CDR2 (germline): SGHNT, YYREEE (reference sequence). Roughly 0.5 to 1 ug RNA was reverse transcribed with random hexamers. A multiplex approach, immunoSEQ multiplex PCR, amplified TCR beta CDR3 across 54 Vbeta and 13 Jbeta. MiXCR was run by TCRdb on the immunoSEQ multiplex PCR reads, yielding one entry per CDR3 protein. The data show around 140,000 distinct CDR3 sequences, roughly 95% seen once. This sample is part of a study of CD8 T cells in Susac syndrome.

This chain joins TRBV5-4 and TRBJ2-5; D remains ambiguous. The sample taken for sequencing was CD4+ T cells from PBMCs. This sequence was found in a human donor in good health. CDR3 sequence: CASSPGPPRTQYF. CDR3 sequence (DNA): TGTGCCAGCAGCCCAGGACCCCCACGGACCCAGTACTTC.